The present entry profiles one T cell receptor (beta chain) with its context. Its target is not known. Germline loops: CDR1 MNHEY, CDR2 SVGAGI. V lost 2 bases and J lost 4, with 9 bases in between. This CDR3 is built from 14 residues. The study ran its PCR with 60 Vbeta and 13 Jbeta primers. This table comes from immunoSEQ multiplex PCR, and its TCRdb copy is limited to in-frame clones, with some not included. Its clone listing holds about 130,000 clones. This entry comes from a study of cytomegalovirus exposure and HLA in healthy donors. Overall study findings and caveats: In a later analysis, a missense DCLRE1C variant was linked to TCR beta V- and J-gene trimming.

As for the donors, each was a healthy bone marrow donor. The V and J genes are TRBV6-5 and TRBJ2-1; TRBD1 might be the D (6 bases). The sequencing input was PBMCs. This sequence was found in a woman aged 55 to 70 in good health and CMV-seronegative. The CDR3: CASSYRDTYNEQFF. CDR3 bases: TGTGCCAGCAGTTACCGGGACACGTACAATGAGCAGTTCTTC.